This T cell receptor (beta chain) was sequenced for a study of technical replicates of blood from four donors. Measured with immunoSEQ multiplex PCR; TCRdb has only the in-frame clones, and not every one. Of about 56,000 clones listed, approximately 92% are singletons. The CDR3 contains 14 residues. Germline lookup yields CDR1 SQVTM and CDR2 ANQGSEA. J lost 5 bases, V lost 7 bases, and 6 bases had no gene match. The sequence was collected from a human donor in good health. Some clones in this sample may be carry-over from other donors' samples. The sequenced material came from PBMCs. The chain combines TRBV29-1 with TRBJ2-2; TRBD1 matches at 11 bases. As DNA, the CDR3 is TGCAGCGCTGGACAGGGGGCGGAAACCGGGGAGCTGTTTTTT. Residues: CSAGQGAETGELFF.